The clone carrying this TCR beta chain has more than one count but fewer than ten. Its antigen is currently unknown. The germline CDR1 and CDR2 sequences are LNHDA and SQIVND (reference sequence). This CDR3 has 14 residues. Trimming left V 2 bases short and J 4 bases short, with 11 bases between. Sequencing used immunoSEQ multiplex PCR; TCRdb keeps in-frame clones, though not all of them. This table holds about 95,000 clones, about two thirds found once. This record comes from a study of fetal regulatory T cell absence and autoimmunity. Findings and caveats of the study: In IPEX, the enrichment was taken to support antigen-driven autoimmunity before birth.

J is TRBJ1-2 and V is TRBV19; tentatively, D is TRBD1 (5 bases). This receptor was obtained from a male donor with IPEX syndrome. Specimen: pancreas tissue. The CDR3 nucleotides are TGTGCCAGTAGTATAACAGGAGGGGCCTATGGCTACACCTTC. This sequence encodes CASSITGGAYGYTF.